A selection of T cell receptor beta chains follows, all from one sample in a study of cytomegalovirus exposure and HLA in healthy donors. The assay was immunoSEQ multiplex PCR, and TCRdb's table has in-frame clones only and misses some. The table lists over 100,000 clones, approximately 79% of them singletons. The sample comprised PBMCs. The receptors come from a man aged 45 to 65 in good health and CMV-seropositive. CDR3s include the opening cysteine and the closing phenylalanine or tryptophan. Each record gives: J gene, D gene, V gene, clone size, CDR3 length, CDR3 DNA, CDR3 protein. The D gene is left open where the match is weak. Clone sizes are given selectively: once, few, many, or a class where the clone is expanded.

TRBJ1-5	-	TRBV4-1	-	15	TGCGCCAGCAGCCTGCAGGAAAATAGCAATCAGCCCCAGCATTTT	CASSLQENSNQPQHF
TRBJ2-3	-	TRBV7-9	-	14	TGTGCCAGCAGCTTAGAGGGGAGGTCAGATACGCAGTATTTT	CASSLEGRSDTQYF
TRBJ1-4	TRBD1	TRBV28	-	14	TGTGCCAGCAGGACAGGGCAGGCTAATGAAAAACTGTTTTTT	CASRTGQANEKLFF
TRBJ2-7	TRBD2	TRBV4-2	-	16	TGTGCCAGCAGCCAAGTGGGATGGACTAGCAGATACGAGCAGTACTTC	CASSQVGWTSRYEQYF
TRBJ1-1	-	TRBV6-1	-	12	TGTGCCAGCGAGACAGCAGGCTTTCGGGCTTTCTTT	CASETAGFRAFF
TRBJ2-1	TRBD2	TRBV9	-	15	TGTGCCAGCAGCGTAAGCGGGGAACCTTACAATGAGCAGTTCTTC	CASSVSGEPYNEQFF
TRBJ1-4	-	TRBV7-6	-	15	TGTGCCAGCAGCTTAGCGGGAGTAACTAATGAAAAACTGTTTTTT	CASSLAGVTNEKLFF
TRBJ1-1	-	TRBV14	once	16	TGTGCCAGCAGCCAAGATGATGGGGCGCTTGCCACTGAAGCTTTCTTT	CASSQDDGALATEAFF
TRBJ2-2	-	TRBV27	-	16	TGTGCCAGCAGTTTAAGGGGGCAGGGGAGGACCGGGGAGCTGTTTTTT	CASSLRGQGRTGELFF
TRBJ1-5	TRBD1	TRBV19	-	15	TGTGCCAGTAGTGACCGGGACAGGGACAATCAGCCCCAGCATTTT	CASSDRDRDNQPQHF
TRBJ2-6	TRBD1	TRBV2	-	14	TGTGCCAGTAGACAGGGTTCTGGGGCCAACGTCCTGACTTTC	CASRQGSGANVLTF
TRBJ1-2	-	TRBV28	-	16	TGTGCCAGCAGTTTAAGCACGCTGGGGCCCTCGGGTGGCTACACCTTC	CASSLSTLGPSGGYTF
TRBJ1-1	-	TRBV9	-	14	TGTGCCAGCAGCGTAGTGTCAGGGAACACTGAAGCTTTCTTT	CASSVVSGNTEAFF
TRBJ2-3	TRBD1	TRBV7-2	-	12	TGTGCCAGCAGCACAGGGGCAGATACGCAGTATTTT	CASSTGADTQYF
TRBJ2-3	TRBD2	TRBV27	few	15	TGTGCCAGCAGTTTACGGGAGGGCCTGACAGATACGCAGTATTTT	CASSLREGLTDTQYF
TRBJ1-5	TRBD1	TRBV6-1	-	14	TGTGCCAGCAGTGGCGACAGGGGCAATCAGCCCCAGCATTTT	CASSGDRGNQPQHF
TRBJ2-1	-	TRBV5-1	-	14	TGCGCCAGCAGCCGCGGGGGCCCCTTTAATGAGCAGTTCTTC	CASSRGGPFNEQFF
TRBJ1-2	-	TRBV2	few	16	TGTGCCAGCAGTGAATTATTGGGGGGGGACGGCTATGGCTACACCTTC	CASSELLGGDGYGYTF
TRBJ2-5	TRBD1	TRBV7-3	few	14	TGTGCCAGGGGCCCCTGGACAGGGTGGGAGACCCAGTACTTC	CARGPWTGWETQYF
TRBJ1-2	TRBD1	TRBV18	-	13	TGTGCCAGCTCACCCGGACAGGGTGTTTGGTACACCTTC	CASSPGQGVWYTF
TRBJ1-2	-	TRBV25-1	few	16	TGTGCCAGCAGTGAATGGGTGGGGGCCACCCGGGATGGCTACACCTTC	CASSEWVGATRDGYTF
TRBJ2-5	TRBD2	TRBV9	-	17	TGTGCCAGCAGCGTGGGCTTTGGGGGAGGGCCGCAAGAGACCCAGTACTTC	CASSVGFGGGPQETQYF
TRBJ1-2	-	TRBV5-1	-	14	TGCGCCAGCAGCCAATCTCAGGGAAATCATGGCTACACCTTC	CASSQSQGNHGYTF
TRBJ2-2	-	TRBV11-3	-	13	TGTGCCAGCAGCCCCGGGGGAAGCGGGGAGCTGTTTTTT	CASSPGGSGELFF
TRBJ1-2	TRBD1	TRBV6-1	-	12	TGTGCCAGCGGGGACAGGGGGTATGGCTACACCTTC	CASGDRGYGYTF
TRBJ1-3	TRBD1	TRBV15	-	16	TGTGCCACCAGCAGTGGACAGGGGGTTTCAGGAAACACCATATATTTT	CATSSGQGVSGNTIYF
TRBJ2-5	TRBD1	TRBV6-1	-	15	TGTGCCAGCACGCCCGGGACAGGGTTATTGGAGACCCAGTACTTC	CASTPGTGLLETQYF
TRBJ1-5	-	TRBV4-3	-	15	TGCGCCAGCAGCAGCTTACCGGGGAGGAATCAGCCCCAGCATTTT	CASSSLPGRNQPQHF
TRBJ2-5	TRBD2	TRBV5-1	-	13	TGCGCCAGCAGCAGCGGGGGGGCTGAGACCCAGTACTTC	CASSSGGAETQYF
TRBJ1-5	-	TRBV28	-	19	TGTGCCAGCAGCACTTCCGGTCCGTCTTCTCACTCTAGCAATCAGCCCCAGCATTTT	CASSTSGPSSHSSNQPQHF
TRBJ1-5	TRBD1	TRBV18	-	17	TGTGCCAGCTCACACGGGGACAGGGGCCCGAACAATCAGCCCCAGCATTTT	CASSHGDRGPNNQPQHF
TRBJ2-7	-	TRBV2	-	15	TGTGCCAGCAGTGGCGGCGGGGCAACGGGGGACGAGCAGTACTTC	CASSGGGATGDEQYF
TRBJ2-2	-	TRBV15	once	18	TGTGCCACCAGCAGAGATCCGGGTTGGTGGGGCGGAACCGGGGAGCTGTTTTTT	CATSRDPGWWGGTGELFF
TRBJ1-3	-	TRBV12-5	few	14	TGTGCTAGTGGCCCGTGGGGGCGAGGAAACACCATATATTTT	CASGPWGRGNTIYF
TRBJ2-1	TRBD2	TRBV6-5	few	14	TGTGCCAGCAGTTACGGGGGAGGGAACAATGAGCAGTTCTTC	CASSYGGGNNEQFF
TRBJ1-4	-	TRBV7-9	-	14	TGTGCCAGCAGCTTACAGGGAGGGGGAGAAAAACTGTTTTTT	CASSLQGGGEKLFF
TRBJ2-6	-	TRBV1	-	19	TGCACCAGCAGCCACCATCCTTATCACATCACCTCTGGGGCCAACGTCCTGACTTTC	CTSSHHPYHITSGANVLTF
TRBJ1-2	-	TRBV25-1	-	14	TGTGCCAGCAGTGAGGGGCAGGGCGACTATGGCTACACCTTC	CASSEGQGDYGYTF
TRBJ2-7	TRBD1	TRBV2	-	13	TGTGCCAGCAACCGGGACAGGGGCTACGAGCAGTACTTC	CASNRDRGYEQYF
TRBJ1-2	-	TRBV7-2	-	14	TGTGCCAGCAGCTTAGGCCCCCAACGAGAAGGCTACACCTTC	CASSLGPQREGYTF
TRBJ1-1	TRBD1	TRBV7-9	-	15	TGTGCCAGCAGCTTGCAGACAGGGGGCTCGACTGAAGCTTTCTTT	CASSLQTGGSTEAFF
TRBJ2-7	-	TRBV2	-	14	TGTGCCAGTCTTAACAGGGTGAGCTCCTACGAGCAGTACTTC	CASLNRVSSYEQYF
TRBJ2-3	TRBD2	TRBV6-5	-	15	TGTGCCAGCAGTTACGGGCTAGCGGGGGTAGATACGCAGTATTTT	CASSYGLAGVDTQYF
TRBJ2-6	-	TRBV6-1	-	16	TGTGCCAGCAGTGCCATCGACAGCTCTGGGGCCAACGTCCTGACTTTC	CASSAIDSSGANVLTF
TRBJ2-1	TRBD2	TRBV4-2	-	16	TGTGCCAGCAGCGCACTAGCGGGGGGACGCTACAATGAGCAGTTCTTC	CASSALAGGRYNEQFF
TRBJ1-4	-	TRBV19	-	15	TGTGCCAGTAGTATTGCGGGGACCGGTAATGAAAAACTGTTTTTT	CASSIAGTGNEKLFF
TRBJ2-7	-	TRBV7-2	-	11	TGTGCCAGCAGCTCCTTCTACGAGCAGTACTTC	CASSSFYEQYF
TRBJ2-1	-	TRBV6-5	-	13	TGTGCCAGCAGTTATTCGAGGAATAGAGAGCAGTTCTTC	CASSYSRNREQFF
TRBJ1-3	-	TRBV11-3	-	14	TGTGCCAGCAGCTTAGACCTCAGTGGAAACACCATATATTTT	CASSLDLSGNTIYF
TRBJ1-2	-	TRBV6-6	-	14	TGTGCCAGCAGCCGCGACTCGGTGGACTATGGCTACACCTTC	CASSRDSVDYGYTF